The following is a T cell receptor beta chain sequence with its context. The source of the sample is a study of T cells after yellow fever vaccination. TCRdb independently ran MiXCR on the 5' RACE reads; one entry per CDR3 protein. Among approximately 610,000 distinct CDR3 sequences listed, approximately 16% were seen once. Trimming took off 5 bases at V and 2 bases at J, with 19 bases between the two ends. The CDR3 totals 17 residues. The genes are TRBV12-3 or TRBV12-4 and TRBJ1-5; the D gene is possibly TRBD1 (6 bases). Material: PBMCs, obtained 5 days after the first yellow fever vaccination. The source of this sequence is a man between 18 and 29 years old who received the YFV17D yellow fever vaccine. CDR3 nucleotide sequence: TGTGCCAGCAGTCAATCCTTCGGCAGGGGAGGCAATCAGCCCCAGCATTTT. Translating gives CASSQSFGRGGNQPQHF.